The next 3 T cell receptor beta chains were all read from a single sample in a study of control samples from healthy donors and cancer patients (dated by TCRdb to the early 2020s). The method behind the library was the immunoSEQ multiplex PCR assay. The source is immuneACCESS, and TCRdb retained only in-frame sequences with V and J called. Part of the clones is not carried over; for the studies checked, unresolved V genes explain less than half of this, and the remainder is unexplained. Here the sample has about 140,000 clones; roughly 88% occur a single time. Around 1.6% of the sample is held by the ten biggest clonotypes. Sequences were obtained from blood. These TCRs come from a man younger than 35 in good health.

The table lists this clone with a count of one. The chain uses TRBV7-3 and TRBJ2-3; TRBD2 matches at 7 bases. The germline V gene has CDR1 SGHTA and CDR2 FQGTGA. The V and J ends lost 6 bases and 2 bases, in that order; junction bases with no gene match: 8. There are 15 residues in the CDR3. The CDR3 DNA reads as TGTGCCAGCAGTCCCGGGACTACCTCCACAGATACGCAGTATTTT. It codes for CASSPGTTSTDTQYF.

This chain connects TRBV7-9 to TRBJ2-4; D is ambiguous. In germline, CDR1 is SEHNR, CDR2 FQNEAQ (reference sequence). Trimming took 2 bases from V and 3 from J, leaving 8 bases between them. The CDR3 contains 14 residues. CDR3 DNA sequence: TGTGCCAGCAGCTTACACGAGGACAAAAACATTCAGTACTTC. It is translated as CASSLHEDKNIQYF.

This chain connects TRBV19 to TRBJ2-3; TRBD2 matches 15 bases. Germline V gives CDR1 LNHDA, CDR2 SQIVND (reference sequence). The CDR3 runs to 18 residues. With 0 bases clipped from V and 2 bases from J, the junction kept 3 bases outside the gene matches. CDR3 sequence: CASSIDGTSGGTTDTQYF. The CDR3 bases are TGTGCCAGTAGTATAGATGGGACTAGCGGGGGGACCACAGATACGCAGTATTTT.